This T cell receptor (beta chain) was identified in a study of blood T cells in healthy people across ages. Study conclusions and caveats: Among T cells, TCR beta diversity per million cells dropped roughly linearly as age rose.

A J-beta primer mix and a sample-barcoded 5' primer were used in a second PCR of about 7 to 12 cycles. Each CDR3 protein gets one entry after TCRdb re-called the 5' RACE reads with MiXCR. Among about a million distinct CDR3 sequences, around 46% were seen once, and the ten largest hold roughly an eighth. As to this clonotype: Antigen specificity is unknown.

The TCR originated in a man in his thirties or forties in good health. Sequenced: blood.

CDR3 amino acids: CASSSRTGAGEQFF. DNA for the CDR3: TGCGCCAGCAGCTCTCGGACAGGGGCGGGTGAGCAGTTCTTC. This sequence joins TRBV5-1 and TRBJ2-1, with 9 bases that match TRBD1. Trimming at V came to 3 bases and at J to 9 bases, leaving 7 bases not matched to a gene. The germline V gene has CDR1 SGHRS and CDR2 YFSETQ. This CDR3 has 14 amino acids.